Sequencing of this TCR beta chain was carried out in a study of T cells in Graves' hyperthyroidism and ophthalmopathy. Looked up from germline, CDR1 is SEHNR and CDR2 is FQNEAQ (reference sequence). The trim removed 3 bases at V and 4 bases at J, leaving 12 bases unmatched. The CDR3 is 16 amino acids. No progression to ophthalmopathy during 18 months of follow-up defined stable disease. Study observations and caveats: Through a model of 13 V-J features, ophthalmopathy was separated from stable hyperthyroidism.

This clonotype came up once. The antigen is undetermined. TCR beta CDR3 regions were amplified from RNA. Using the HTBI primer set, a first-round RT-PCR was run on the TCR CDR3. Via MiXCR, TCRdb re-called the multiplex PCR reads, giving one row per CDR3 protein. The data contain some 440,000 distinct CDR3 sequences, more than 15% of them singletons. This receptor was taken from a woman younger than 35 with Graves' hyperthyroidism. Sequencing used blood. This chain uses TRBV7-9 with TRBJ2-7, with 7 bases that match TRBD2. CDR3 nucleotide sequence: TGTGCCAGCAGCTTTTCGGGAGGCCAGGCCTCATACGAGCAGTACTTC. It is translated as CASSFSGGQASYEQYF. Filled out from reference TRBV7-9 and TRBJ2-7, the complete variable domain reads DTGVSQNPRHKITKRGQNVTFRCDPISEHNRLYWYRQTLGQGPEFLTYFQNEAQLEKSRLLSDRFSAERPKGSFSTLEIQRTEQGDSAMYLCASSFSGGQASYEQYFGPGTRLTVT.